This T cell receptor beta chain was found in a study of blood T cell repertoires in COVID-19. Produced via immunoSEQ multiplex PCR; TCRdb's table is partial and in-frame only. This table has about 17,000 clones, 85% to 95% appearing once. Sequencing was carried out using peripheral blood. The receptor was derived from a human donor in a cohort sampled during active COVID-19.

In DNA, the CDR3 is TGTGCCAGCAGCTCCGGCCTTGGACTAGCGGGTTCCTACGAGCAGTACTTC. Amino acid sequence: CASSSGLGLAGSYEQYF. This rearrangement joins TRBV7-6 to TRBJ2-7; 11 bases match TRBD2. The trim removed 4 bases at V and 1 base at J, leaving 9 bases unmatched. From germline, CDR1 is SGHVS and CDR2 FNYEAQ. CDR3 length: 17 amino acids.